This TCR beta chain was documented in a study of blood T cell repertoires in COVID-19. Study background: Samples taken during acute and convalescent COVID-19 were collected in the United States, Italy and Spain.

The method was immunoSEQ multiplex PCR; TCRdb's version includes in-frame clones alone and lacks a portion of them. The data show 60,000 to 85,000 clones, with roughly nine tenths seen just once and around 4.9% held by the top ten. CDR3 length: 14 residues. Deletions cut 1 base from V and 8 bases from J, with 17 bases between. CDR1 and CDR2 (germline): GTSNPN, SVGIG (reference sequence). The sequencing sample was made of peripheral blood. The TCR comes from a woman in her 50s with active COVID-19. The chain joins TRBV30 to TRBJ1-2; a possible D gene is TRBD1 (5 bases). The CDR3 sequence is CAWSATQGGTGYTF. Here the CDR3 DNA reads TGTGCCTGGAGTGCAACTCAGGGAGGAACGGGCTACACCTTC.